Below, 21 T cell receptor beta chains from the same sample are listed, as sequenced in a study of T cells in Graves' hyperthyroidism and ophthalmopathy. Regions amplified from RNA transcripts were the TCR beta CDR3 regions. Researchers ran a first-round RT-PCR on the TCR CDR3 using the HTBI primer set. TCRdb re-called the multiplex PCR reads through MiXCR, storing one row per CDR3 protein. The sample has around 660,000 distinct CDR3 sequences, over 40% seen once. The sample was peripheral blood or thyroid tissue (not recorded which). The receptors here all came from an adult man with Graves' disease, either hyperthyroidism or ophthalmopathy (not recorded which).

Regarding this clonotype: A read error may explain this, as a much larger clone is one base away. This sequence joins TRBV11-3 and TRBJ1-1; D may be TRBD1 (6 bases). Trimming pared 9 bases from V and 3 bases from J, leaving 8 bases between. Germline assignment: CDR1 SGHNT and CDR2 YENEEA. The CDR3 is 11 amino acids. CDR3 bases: TGTGCCAGTGAGGGGGACACTGAAGCTTTCTTT. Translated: CASEGDTEAFF. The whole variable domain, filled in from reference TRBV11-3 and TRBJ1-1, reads EAGVVQSPRYKIIEKKQPVAFWCNPISGHNTLYWYLQNLGQGPELLIRYENEEAVDDSQLPKDRFSAERLKGVDSTLKIQPAELGDSAVYLCASEGDTEAFFGQGTRLTVV.

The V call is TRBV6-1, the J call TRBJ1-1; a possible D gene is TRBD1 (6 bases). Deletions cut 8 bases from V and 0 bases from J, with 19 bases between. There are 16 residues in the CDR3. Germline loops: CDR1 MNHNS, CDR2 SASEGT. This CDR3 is CASRRGGTIMNTEAFF. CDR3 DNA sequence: TGTGCCAGCCGCCGGGGGGGCACAATCATGAACACTGAAGCTTTCTTT.

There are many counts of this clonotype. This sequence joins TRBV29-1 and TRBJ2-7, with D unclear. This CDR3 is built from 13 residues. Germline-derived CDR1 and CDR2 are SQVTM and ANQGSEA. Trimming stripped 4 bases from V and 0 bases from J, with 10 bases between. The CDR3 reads CSVGPAHSYEQYF. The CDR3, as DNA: TGCAGCGTTGGGCCAGCGCACTCCTACGAGCAGTACTTC.

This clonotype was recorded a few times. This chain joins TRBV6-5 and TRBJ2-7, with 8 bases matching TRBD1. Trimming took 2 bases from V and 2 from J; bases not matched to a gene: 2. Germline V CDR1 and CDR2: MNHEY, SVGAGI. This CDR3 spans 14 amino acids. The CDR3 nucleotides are TGTGCCAGCAGTTACGCAGGGGGCGCCTACGAGCAGTACTTC. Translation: CASSYAGGAYEQYF.

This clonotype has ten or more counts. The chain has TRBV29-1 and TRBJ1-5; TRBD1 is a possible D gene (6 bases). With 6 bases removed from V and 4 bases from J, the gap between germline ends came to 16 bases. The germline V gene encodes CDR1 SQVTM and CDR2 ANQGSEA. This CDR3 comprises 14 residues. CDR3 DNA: TGCAGCGTAAAAACCGGACAGCTAAATCAGCCCCAGCATTTT. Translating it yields CSVKTGQLNQPQHF.

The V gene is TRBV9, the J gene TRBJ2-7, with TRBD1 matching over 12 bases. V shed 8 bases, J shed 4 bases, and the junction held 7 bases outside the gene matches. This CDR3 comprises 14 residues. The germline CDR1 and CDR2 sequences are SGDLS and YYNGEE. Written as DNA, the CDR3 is TGTGCCAGTGGGCCGGGACAGGGGGCTTACGAGCAGTACTTC. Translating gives CASGPGQGAYEQYF. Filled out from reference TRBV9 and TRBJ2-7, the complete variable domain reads DSGVTQTPKHLITATGQRVTLRCSPRSGDLSVYWYQQSLDQGLQFLIQYYNGEERAKGNILERFSAQQFPDLHSELNLSSLELGDSALYFCASGPGQGAYEQYFGPGTRLTVT.

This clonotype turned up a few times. CDR3 nucleotides: TGTGCCAGCAGAAGACAGGGGGTAGAGACCCAGTACTTC. Translation: CASRRQGVETQYF. The V gene is TRBV2, the J gene TRBJ2-5; 9 bases are shared with TRBD1. The CDR3 is made up of 13 amino acids. V lost 6 bases and J lost 4; bases outside the gene matches: 3. Germline values: CDR1 SNHLY, CDR2 FYNNEI.

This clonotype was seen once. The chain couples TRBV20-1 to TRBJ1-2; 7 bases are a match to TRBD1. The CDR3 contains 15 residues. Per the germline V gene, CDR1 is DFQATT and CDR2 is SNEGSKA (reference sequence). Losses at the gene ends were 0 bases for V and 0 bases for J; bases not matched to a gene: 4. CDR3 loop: CSARDLGGANYGYTF. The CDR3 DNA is TGCAGTGCTAGAGATCTAGGGGGCGCTAACTATGGCTACACCTTC.

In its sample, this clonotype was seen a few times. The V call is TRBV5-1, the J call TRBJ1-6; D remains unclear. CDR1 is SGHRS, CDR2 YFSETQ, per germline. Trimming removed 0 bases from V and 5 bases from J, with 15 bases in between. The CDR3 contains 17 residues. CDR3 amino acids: CASSLDPVGGDNSPLHF. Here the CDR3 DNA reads TGCGCCAGCAGCTTGGACCCCGTAGGTGGGGATAATTCACCCCTCCACTTT. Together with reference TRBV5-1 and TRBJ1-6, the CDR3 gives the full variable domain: KAGVTQTPRYLIKTRGQQVTLSCSPISGHRSVSWYQQTPGQGLQFLFEYFSETQRNKGNFPGRFSGRQFSNSRSEMNVSTLELGDSALYLCASSLDPVGGDNSPLHFGNGTRLTVT.

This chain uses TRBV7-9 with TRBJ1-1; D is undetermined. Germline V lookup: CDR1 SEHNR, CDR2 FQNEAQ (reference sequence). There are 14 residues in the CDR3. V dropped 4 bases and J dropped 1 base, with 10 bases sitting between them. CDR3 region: CASSSNEENTEAFF. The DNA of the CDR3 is TGTGCCAGCAGCTCGAACGAGGAGAACACTGAAGCTTTCTTT.

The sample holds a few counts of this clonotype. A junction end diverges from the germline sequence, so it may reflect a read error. The CDR3 bases are TGTACCAGCACCAAACTAACAGGGCCACCTAATTCACCCCTCCACTTT. Encoded protein: CTSTKLTGPPNSPLHF. V and J are TRBV5-1 and TRBJ1-6; a weak D match, TRBD1 (6 bases). Per the germline V gene, CDR1 is SGHRS and CDR2 is YFSETQ. The CDR3 covers 16 residues.

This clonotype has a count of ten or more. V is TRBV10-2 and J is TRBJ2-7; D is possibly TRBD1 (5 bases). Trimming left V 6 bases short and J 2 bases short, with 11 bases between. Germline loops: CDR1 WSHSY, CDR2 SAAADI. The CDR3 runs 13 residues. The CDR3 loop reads CASRNSGTYEQYF. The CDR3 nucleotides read TGCGCCAGCAGGAACTCAGGGACCTACGAGCAGTACTTC.

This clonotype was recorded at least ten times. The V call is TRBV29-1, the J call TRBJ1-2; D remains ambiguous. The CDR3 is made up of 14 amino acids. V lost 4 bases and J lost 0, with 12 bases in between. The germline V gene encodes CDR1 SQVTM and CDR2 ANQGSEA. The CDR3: CSVATDLTNYGYTF. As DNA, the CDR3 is TGCAGCGTTGCAACGGACCTGACTAACTATGGCTACACCTTC.

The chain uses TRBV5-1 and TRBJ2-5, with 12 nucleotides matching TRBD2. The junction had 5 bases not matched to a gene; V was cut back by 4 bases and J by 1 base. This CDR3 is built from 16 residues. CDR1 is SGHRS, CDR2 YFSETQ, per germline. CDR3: CASSPGTSGLQETQYF. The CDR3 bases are TGCGCCAGCAGCCCCGGGACTAGCGGGCTCCAAGAGACCCAGTACTTC.

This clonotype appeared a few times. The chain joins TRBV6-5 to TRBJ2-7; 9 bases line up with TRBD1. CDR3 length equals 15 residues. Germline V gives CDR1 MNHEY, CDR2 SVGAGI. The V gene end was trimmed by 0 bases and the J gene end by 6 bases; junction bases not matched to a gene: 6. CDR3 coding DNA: TGTGCCAGCAGTTACTCCGGGACAGGGTCGAGCGAGCAGTACTTC. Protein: CASSYSGTGSSEQYF.

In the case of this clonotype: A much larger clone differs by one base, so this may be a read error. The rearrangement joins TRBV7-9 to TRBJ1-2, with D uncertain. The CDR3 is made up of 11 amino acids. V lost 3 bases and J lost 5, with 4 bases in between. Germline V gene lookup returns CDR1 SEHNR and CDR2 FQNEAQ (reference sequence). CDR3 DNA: TGTGCCAGCAGCTTTTTATATGGCTACACCTTC. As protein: CASSFLYGYTF.

CDR3 sequence reads: CASSLGTAGNYGYTF. The CDR3 DNA sequence: TGTGCCAGCAGCTTAGGTACGGCCGGTAACTATGGCTACACCTTC. This chain uses TRBV7-9 with TRBJ1-2; D unresolved. Per germline, CDR1 SEHNR and CDR2 FQNEAQ (reference sequence). V shed 1 base and J shed 1 base, with 10 bases lying between them. The CDR3 runs 15 residues.

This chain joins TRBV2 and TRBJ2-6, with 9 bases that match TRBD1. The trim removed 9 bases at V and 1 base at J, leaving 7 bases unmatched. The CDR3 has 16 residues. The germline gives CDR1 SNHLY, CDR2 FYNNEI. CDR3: CASVVGTGSGANVLTF. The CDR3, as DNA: TGTGCCAGTGTGGTTGGGACAGGGTCTGGGGCCAACGTCCTGACTTTC.

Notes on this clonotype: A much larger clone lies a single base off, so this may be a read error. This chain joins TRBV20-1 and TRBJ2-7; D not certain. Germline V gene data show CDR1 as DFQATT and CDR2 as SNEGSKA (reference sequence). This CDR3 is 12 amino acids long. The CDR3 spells CSASVSSYEQCF. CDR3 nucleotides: TGCAGTGCTAGCGTGAGCTCCTACGAGCAGTGCTTC.

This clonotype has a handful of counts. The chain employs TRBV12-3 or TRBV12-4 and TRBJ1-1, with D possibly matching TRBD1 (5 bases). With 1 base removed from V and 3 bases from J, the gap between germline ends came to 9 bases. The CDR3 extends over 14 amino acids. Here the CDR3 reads CASSLGPGYTEAFF. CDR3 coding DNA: TGTGCCAGCAGTTTAGGGCCAGGGTACACTGAAGCTTTCTTT.

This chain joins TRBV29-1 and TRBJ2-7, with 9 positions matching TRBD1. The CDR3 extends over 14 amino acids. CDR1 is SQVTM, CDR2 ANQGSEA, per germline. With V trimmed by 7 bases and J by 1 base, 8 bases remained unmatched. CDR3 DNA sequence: TGCAGCGCCGATAGGACAGGGGCATCCTACGAGCAGTACTTC. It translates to CSADRTGASYEQYF.